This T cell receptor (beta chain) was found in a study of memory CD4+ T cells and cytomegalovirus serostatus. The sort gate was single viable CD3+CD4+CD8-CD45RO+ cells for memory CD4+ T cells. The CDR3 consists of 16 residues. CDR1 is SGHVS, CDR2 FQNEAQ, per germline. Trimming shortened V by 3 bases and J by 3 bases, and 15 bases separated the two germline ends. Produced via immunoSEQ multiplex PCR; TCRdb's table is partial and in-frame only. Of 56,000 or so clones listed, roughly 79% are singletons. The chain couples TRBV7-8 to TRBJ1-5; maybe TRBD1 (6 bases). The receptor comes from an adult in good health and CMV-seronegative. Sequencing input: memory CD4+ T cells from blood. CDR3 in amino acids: CASSFLNRDLNQPQHF. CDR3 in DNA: TGTGCCAGCAGCTTTCTTAACAGGGACCTCAATCAGCCCCAGCATTTT.